The 12 T cell receptor beta chains below all came from one sample that was sequenced in a study of blood T cell repertoires in COVID-19. TCRdb keeps only in-frame clones here, not all; method: immunoSEQ multiplex PCR. The table has 200,000 to 250,000 clones, roughly four fifths seen once; the top ten hold 4.7%. The sequenced sample was peripheral blood. The receptors stem from a woman aged 70-85 years with acute or convalescent COVID-19.

The CDR3 nucleotides are TGTGCCAGCAGCTTAGGCGCCAGGCGACGGTCGAACACTGAAGCTTTCTTT. Amino acids: CASSLGARRRSNTEAFF. The chain has TRBV7-6 and TRBJ1-1; D is unclear. Trimming stripped 1 base from V and 1 base from J, with 16 bases between. The CDR3 sequence is 17 residues long. From germline, CDR1 is SGHVS and CDR2 FNYEAQ. The full variable domain, rest sourced from reference TRBV7-6 and TRBJ1-1, is GAGVSQSPRYKVTKRGQDVALRCDPISGHVSLYWYRQALGQGPEFLTYFNYEAQQDKSGLPNDRFSAERPEGSISTLTIQRTEQRDSAMYRCASSLGARRRSNTEAFFGQGTRLTVV.

This clone came up a few times. This chain joins TRBV6-2 or TRBV6-3 and TRBJ1-5; 8 nucleotides agree with TRBD1. This CDR3 has 18 amino acids. The junction had 10 bases not matched to a gene; V was cut back by 2 bases and J by 1 base. Germline values: CDR1 MNHEY, CDR2 SVGEGT. The CDR3 protein is CASSYDTHRGGSNQPQHF. Written as DNA, the CDR3 is TGTGCCAGCAGTTACGACACCCACAGGGGGGGGAGCAATCAGCCCCAGCATTTT.

This clone was counted a single time. The rearrangement uses TRBV6-1 and TRBJ2-4; 9 bases match TRBD2. The CDR3 consists of 15 residues. CDR1 and CDR2 from the germline V gene are MNHNS and SASEGT. V lost 2 bases and J lost 8; bases outside the gene matches: 7. The CDR3 loop reads CASSERFAGGDIQYF. The CDR3 nucleotides are TGTGCCAGCAGTGAAAGGTTTGCGGGGGGGGACATTCAGTACTTC.

This chain links TRBV12-3 or TRBV12-4 with TRBJ1-2; D gene uncertain. V lost 0 bases and J lost 5, with 7 bases in between. The CDR3 covers 13 residues. The CDR3 region has the DNA TGTGCCAGCAGTTTAGCGCTGCAGTATGGCTACACCTTC. Translating gives CASSLALQYGYTF.

The chain couples TRBV19 to TRBJ1-1; D is perhaps TRBD1 (5 bases). V was clipped by 5 bases and J by 1 base, with 11 bases between them. Germline V gives CDR1 LNHDA, CDR2 SQIVND (reference sequence). CDR3 length: 14 amino acids. CDR3: CASSPKQANTEAFF. DNA of the CDR3: TGTGCCAGTAGTCCAAAACAGGCGAACACTGAAGCTTTCTTT.

The rearrangement links TRBV7-2 to TRBJ2-3; 8 nucleotides agree with TRBD2. CDR1 is SGHTA and CDR2 is FQGNSA in the germline V gene. The CDR3 extends over 17 amino acids. J gave up 0 bases and V 4 bases, and 9 bases lay outside the gene matches. CDR3 in DNA: TGTGCCAGCAGCTGGAGCGGGGGACCTCTGAGCACAGATACGCAGTATTTT. Residues: CASSWSGGPLSTDTQYF. The full variable domain, completed using reference TRBV7-2 and TRBJ2-3, is GAGVSQSPSNKVTEKGKDVELRCDPISGHTALYWYRQSLGQGLEFLIYFQGNSAPDKSGLPSDRFSAERTGGSVSTLTIQRTQQEDSAVYLCASSWSGGPLSTDTQYFGPGTRLTVL.

This clone showed up just once. The V call is TRBV9, the J call TRBJ2-7; D gene unclear. Per germline, CDR1 SGDLS and CDR2 YYNGEE. The CDR3 loop spans 15 amino acids. V shed 0 bases and J shed 4 bases, with 14 bases lying between them. The CDR3, as DNA: TGTGCCAGCAGCGTAGCGGCAGGCCTAAAGTACGAGCAGTACTTC. It encodes CASSVAAGLKYEQYF.

V gene TRBV5-1 combines with J gene TRBJ1-6, with TRBD1 identical over 8 bases. CDR3 length equals 15 residues. J lost 10 bases, V lost 4 bases, and 10 bases had no gene match. The V gene's germline CDR1 is SGHRS and CDR2 YFSETQ. The CDR3 DNA reads as TGCGCCAGCAGCCCTGGGACAGGAACGTCATCACCCCTCCACTTT. It encodes CASSPGTGTSSPLHF.

The genes are TRBV4-3 and TRBJ1-2, with D maybe TRBD1 (6 bases). Trimming pared 3 bases from V and 3 bases from J, leaving 14 bases between. The germline V gene has CDR1 LGHNA and CDR2 YSLEER. The CDR3 contains 15 residues. The CDR3 loop is CASSHEQGSYYGYTF. CDR3 nucleotides: TGCGCCAGCAGCCACGAACAGGGTTCTTACTATGGCTACACCTTC.

The chain joins TRBV4-2 to TRBJ1-1, with 7 bases fitting TRBD1. V dropped 4 bases and J dropped 0; count of bases not matched to a gene: 5. The CDR3 has 15 amino acids. CDR1 and CDR2 from the germline V gene are LGHNA and YNFKEQ. CDR3 sequence (DNA): TGTGCCAGCAGCCTACAGACAGGGCTGAACACTGAAGCTTTCTTT. It yields the protein CASSLQTGLNTEAFF.

The genes are TRBV28 and TRBJ1-5, with TRBD1 matching over 10 bases. Unmatched junction bases numbered 3, after V lost 3 bases and J lost 4 bases. The CDR3 is 15 residues long. Germline V gives CDR1 MDHEN, CDR2 SYDVKM. CDR3 in amino acids: CASSLGQGRNQPQHF. CDR3 sequence (DNA): TGTGCCAGCAGTTTGGGACAGGGGAGGAATCAGCCCCAGCATTTT.

This sequence joins TRBV7-2 and TRBJ1-5; D perhaps matches TRBD1 (5 bases). CDR1 and CDR2 (germline): SGHTA, FQGNSA. The CDR3 covers 15 residues. Trimming removed 1 base from V and 2 bases from J, with 9 bases in between. The CDR3 nucleotides read TGTGCCAGCAGCTTAGAGGCGGGGCGCAATCAGCCCCAGCATTTT. Encoded protein: CASSLEAGRNQPQHF.